This is a list of T cell receptor beta chains from one sample in a study of radiation and T cells in renal cell carcinoma. Only in-frame clones appear in the TCRdb table, and some are missing; sequencing was by immunoSEQ multiplex PCR. The data hold just under 150,000 clones, with 80% to 90% observed a single time. This sample comprised blood, obtained from a patient whose treatment included radiotherapy and nephrectomy. These receptors were taken from a woman between 50 and 59 years old with renal cell carcinoma. Both conserved end residues are part of each CDR3. A D gene is named only where the DNA matches it firmly. Expanded clones are given a class, and other clones once, few, many or no size at all.

TRBV5-1	NA	NA	TRBJ2-2	CASSSAAVGLAQNTGELFF
TRBV7-2	NA	NA	TRBJ1-2	CASSLGGAGSYGYTF
TRBV2	NA	NA	TRBJ1-2	CASSPGHYGYTF
TRBV2	NA	NA	TRBJ2-4	CASSLDKGGKNIQYF
TRBV7-2	NA	TRBD1	TRBJ1-1	CASSTSGGDTEAFF
TRBV6-1	NA	TRBD1	TRBJ2-7	CASSGDRSSYEQYF
TRBV15	NA	NA	TRBJ1-1	CATSRDLTAWAQNTEAFF
TRBV6-1	NA	NA	TRBJ1-2	CASNRAFSYGYTF
TRBV6-5	few	TRBD1	TRBJ1-6	CASRHTGTANSPLHF
TRBV11-2	NA	NA	TRBJ2-4	CASSSQGTNIQYF
TRBV5-5	NA	NA	TRBJ1-2	CASSLVGGYTF
TRBV5-1	NA	TRBD1	TRBJ1-4	CASRAGTVSEKLFF
TRBV9	NA	TRBD2	TRBJ2-5	CASSFTSGRQETQYF
TRBV6-1	once	NA	TRBJ2-1	CASRGTRTYNEQFF
TRBV5-1	NA	NA	TRBJ1-1	CASSPREGQNEAFF
TRBV19	NA	NA	TRBJ1-5	CASSPPQRRNQPQHF
TRBV5-5	NA	TRBD1	TRBJ1-1	CASSFATGQANTEAFF
TRBV30	few	NA	TRBJ1-2	CAWSVLEGGGYTF
TRBV9	NA	TRBD2	TRBJ2-2	CASSVGLAGGTGELFF
TRBV4-1	NA	TRBD1	TRBJ1-6	CASSQDRQGLLGSPLHF
TRBV7-2	NA	NA	TRBJ2-2	CASSSQGNTGELFF
TRBV7-2	once	NA	TRBJ2-7	CASSLDSSSYEQYF
TRBV7-2	NA	TRBD2	TRBJ2-7	CASSLSGGESYEQYF
TRBV13	NA	NA	TRBJ1-3	CASSLAPRSSGNTIYF
TRBV6-6	once	NA	TRBJ2-1	CASSYIQGNEQFF
TRBV29-1	NA	TRBD1	TRBJ2-7	CSVEPGTGALNEQYF
TRBV28	NA	NA	TRBJ2-2	CASSFFGLETGRTGELFF
TRBV7-2	NA	NA	TRBJ1-1	CASSYGAGSTEAFF
TRBV19	NA	TRBD1	TRBJ2-6	CASSISPRDSGYSGANVLTF
TRBV5-4	NA	TRBD1	TRBJ1-2	CASSLQQGAEGYTF
TRBV5-1	NA	NA	TRBJ2-2	CASSLGTGVGELFF
TRBV18	NA	NA	TRBJ1-4	CASSPPSLTDKLFF
TRBV7-2	once	TRBD1	TRBJ1-6	CASSSEAGGAYSPLHF
TRBV28	NA	NA	TRBJ2-7	CASSWTANPYEQYF
TRBV5-6	NA	TRBD1	TRBJ1-2	CASSSATGVYGYTF
TRBV10-1	NA	NA	TRBJ1-3	CASNPPLGQTSGNTIYF
TRBV30	few	NA	TRBJ1-6	CAWAGLVRSPLHF
TRBV4-3	NA	NA	TRBJ2-7	CASSQDSGSYEQYF
TRBV14	NA	NA	TRBJ2-3	CASSQVTPRQTRHRTDTQYF
TRBV10-3	once	NA	TRBJ1-5	CAISETGNSNQPQHF
TRBV28	NA	TRBD1	TRBJ1-2	CATKTGGDGYTF
TRBV28	NA	TRBD1	TRBJ1-1	CASSLSTGVTEAFF
TRBV2	NA	TRBD1	TRBJ1-5	CASSHPRDRGNQPQHF
TRBV5-8	NA	NA	TRBJ1-1	CASRGLGRGTDTEAFF
TRBV2	NA	NA	TRBJ2-2	CASSMGGPDTGELFF
TRBV5-1	NA	NA	TRBJ2-7	CASSLGSSRENYEQYF